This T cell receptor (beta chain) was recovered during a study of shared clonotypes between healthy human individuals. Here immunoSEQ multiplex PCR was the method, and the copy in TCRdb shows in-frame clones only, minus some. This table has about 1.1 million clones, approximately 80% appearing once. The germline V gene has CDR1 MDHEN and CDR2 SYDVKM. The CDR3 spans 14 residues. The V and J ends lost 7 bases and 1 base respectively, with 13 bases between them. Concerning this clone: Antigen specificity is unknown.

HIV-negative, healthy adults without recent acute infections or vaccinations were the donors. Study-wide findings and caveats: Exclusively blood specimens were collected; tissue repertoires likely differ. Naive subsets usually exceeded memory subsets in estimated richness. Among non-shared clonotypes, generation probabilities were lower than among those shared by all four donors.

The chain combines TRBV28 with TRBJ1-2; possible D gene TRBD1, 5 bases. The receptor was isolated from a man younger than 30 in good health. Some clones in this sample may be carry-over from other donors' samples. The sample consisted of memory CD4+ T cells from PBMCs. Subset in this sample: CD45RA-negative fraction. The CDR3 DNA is TGTGCCAGCAAGATGACGGGGGGTAACTATGGCTACACCTTC. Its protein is CASKMTGGNYGYTF.